This T cell receptor (beta chain) was profiled in a study of T cell responses to AZD1222 COVID-19 vaccine. The data were produced by immunoSEQ multiplex PCR, yet TCRdb's version contains in-frame clones alone and is incomplete. The data show 55,000 to 70,000 clones, 60% to 85% seen once. General study points: White British donors predominated, females outnumbered males, and clonal diversity was possibly underestimated. Among spike-specific TCRs, nearly half reportedly target unmutated variant regions. Repertoires were sampled only after the peak T cell response.

In germline, CDR1 is SEHNR, CDR2 FQNEAQ (reference sequence). V dropped 5 bases and J dropped 6; count of bases not matched to a gene: 9. The CDR3 extends over 15 amino acids. About this clone itself: What it binds is unknown.

The chain couples TRBV7-9 to TRBJ2-3, with TRBD1 identical over 9 bases. Here the sequenced sample was peripheral blood, taken on day 0 of AZD1222 vaccination. The source of this sequence is an adult in good health. Here the CDR3 reads CASSGIGTGSDTQYF. Here the CDR3 DNA reads TGTGCCAGCAGCGGGATAGGGACAGGGTCGGATACGCAGTATTTT. Based on the CDR3 plus reference TRBV7-9 and TRBJ2-3, the full variable domain is DTGVSQNPRHKITKRGQNVTFRCDPISEHNRLYWYRQTLGQGPEFLTYFQNEAQLEKSRLLSDRFSAERPKGSFSTLEIQRTEQGDSAMYLCASSGIGTGSDTQYFGPGTRLTVL.